The rows below give T cell receptor beta chains drawn from one sample of a study of patients and donors after allogeneic stem cell transplantation. MiXCR, applied by TCRdb to the RT-PCR reads, yields one record per CDR3 protein. The sample holds about 160,000 distinct CDR3 sequences, about two fifths seen once. The sample was blood, either unsorted or a sorted T cell fraction (not recorded which). These receptors were collected from a human donor who was either an allogeneic HSCT recipient or a stem cell or donor lymphocyte infusion donor (not recorded which). It is not recorded whose cells these are; they may come from a transplant donor. Both conserved end residues are part of each CDR3. D genes are given only for firm matches. The listing skips clone size in some rows; elsewhere it reads once, few, many or a size class.

13	once	.	TRBV30	TRBJ1-1	CAWSRAGHGEAFF	TGTGCCTGGAGTCGCGCGGGGCATGGTGAAGCTTTCTTT
14	.	.	TRBV30	TRBJ1-4	CAWRVRRTNEKLFF	TGTGCCTGGAGGGTCCGGAGGACTAATGAAAAACTGTTTTTT
10	.	.	TRBV7-9	TRBJ1-1	CASSLPEAFF	TGTGCCAGCAGCCTCCCTGAAGCTTTCTTT
12	.	.	TRBV27	TRBJ1-6	CASKEGNSPLHF	TGTGCCAGCAAGGAGGGTAATTCACCCCTCCACTTT
13	.	.	TRBV28	TRBJ1-4	CASSHDPIPKGSF	TGTGCCAGCAGCCACGACCCTATCCCGAAGGGGTCGTTT
15	few	TRBD1	TRBV12-3/TRBV12-4	TRBJ1-2	CASTLSDRENYGYTF	TGTGCCAGCACCCTCTCTGACAGGGAAAACTATGGCTACACCTTC
15	.	.	TRBV12-3/TRBV12-4	TRBJ1-4	CASSLEGTGREKLFF	TGTGCCAGCAGTTTAGAGGGGACGGGGCGAGAAAAACTGTTTTTT
12	.	.	TRBV20-1	TRBJ1-5	CSAEIGNQPQHF	TGCAGCGCCGAGATCGGCAATCAGCCCCAGCATTTT
13	few	TRBD1	TRBV6-1	TRBJ1-4	CASSGQGREKLFF	TGTGCCAGCAGCGGACAGGGACGGGAAAAACTGTTTTTT
16	.	.	TRBV5-1	TRBJ2-4	CASSLAGVLAKNIQYF	TGCGCCAGCAGCTTGGCGGGCGTACTAGCCAAAAACATTCAGTACTTC
15	.	TRBD1	TRBV4-1	TRBJ2-3	CASSHMDRVKDTQYF	TGCGCCAGCAGCCATATGGACAGGGTGAAAGATACGCAGTATTTT